This T cell receptor (beta chain) is from a study of T-cell reconstitution after alpha-beta-depleted transplantation in children. Study outcomes and limitations: Alpha-beta T cells present about two months after transplant were reported to originate from several hundred expanded graft clones.

This clonotype was picked up many times. As yet, its antigen is unknown. The library targeted TCRbeta and was prepared with unique molecular identifiers. TCRdb reprocessed the PCR reads with MiXCR, giving one entry per CDR3 protein. The repertoire includes roughly 76,000 distinct CDR3 sequences, roughly 11% of them detected once, and about 12% sits in the top ten. J was trimmed by 9 bases and V by 4 bases; bases with no gene match: 5. The germline V gene encodes CDR1 SGHRS and CDR2 YFSETQ. The CDR3 contains 14 residues. The sequence was obtained from a boy younger than 18 with acute myeloid leukemia, due to receive a stem cell transplant. The chain recombines TRBV5-1 with TRBJ2-1, with 12 bases aligning to TRBD2. The sample was PBMCs, taken before TCRalphabeta/CD19-depleted stem cell transplant. The CDR3 DNA follows: TGCGCCAGCAGCGTGCTAGCGGGGGGGATTGAGCAGTTCTTC. This sequence encodes CASSVLAGGIEQFF.